This T cell receptor beta chain was identified in a study of STAT5B mutations in CD4+ large granular lymphocyte leukemia. Across the whole study: The CDR3 'QG' motif was associated with a particular HLA allele among healthy donors.

Trimming cost V 4 bases and J 2 bases; bases outside gene matches: 5. The germline gives CDR1 GTSNPN, CDR2 SVGIG (reference sequence). The CDR3 is 15 residues long. The survey-level immunoSEQ assay was used. Sequenced by immunoSEQ multiplex PCR; TCRdb stores in-frame clones only, minus some. The table lists some 30,000 clones, 85% of them singletons. V is TRBV30 and J is TRBJ2-1, with 10 bases that match TRBD2. The sequence was obtained from a human donor in good health. The sample taken for sequencing was CD4+ T cells from blood buffy coats. The CDR3, as DNA: TGTGCCTGGACTAGCGGGAGAAGGACCTACAATGAGCAGTTCTTC. The encoded protein is CAWTSGRRTYNEQFF.